This T cell receptor beta chain was observed in a study of shared clonotypes between healthy human individuals. TCRdb's copy holds only in-frame clones and misses some; the assay was immunoSEQ multiplex PCR. This sample yields some 2,000,000 clones, of which 90% to 95% are seen a single time; 0.13% belongs to the top ten. Trimming cost V 5 bases and J 8 bases, with 10 bases left between them. Germline lookup yields CDR1 SNHLY and CDR2 FYNNEI. The CDR3 is 13 residues long. The sequenced sample consisted of naive CD4+ T cells sorted from blood. Documented subset: CD45RA+ positively selected. The chain is built from TRBV2 and TRBJ1-6; D is uncertain. The source is a man younger than 35 in good health. In DNA form, the CDR3 reads TGTGCCAGCAGTTATAGCACGTATTCACCCCTCCACTTT. Amino acid sequence: CASSYSTYSPLHF. Using reference TRBV2 and TRBJ1-6 for the parts outside the CDR3, the full variable domain is EPEVTQTPSHQVTQMGQEVILRCVPISNHLYFYWYRQILGQKVEFLVSFYNNEISEKSEIFDDQFSVERPDGSNFTLKIRSTKLEDSAMYFCASSYSTYSPLHFGNGTRLTVT.